This T cell receptor beta chain was found in a study of T-cell reconstitution after alpha-beta-depleted transplantation in children. The TCRbeta library was prepared with unique molecular identifiers. A single record per CDR3 protein comes from TCRdb applying MiXCR to the PCR reads. The sample contains a few hundred thousand distinct CDR3 sequences, approximately 20% of which appear only once. This TCR came from a human donor who donated a stem cell graft to a child with acute lymphoblastic leukemia. Here the sequenced sample was PBMCs from the stem cell graft donor, taken from the stem cell graft.

The CDR3 reads CASSWLTEISNQPQHF. Here the CDR3 DNA reads TGTGCCAGTAGTTGGTTAACAGAGATTAGCAATCAGCCCCAGCATTTT. V gene TRBV19 combines with J gene TRBJ1-5; D call uncertain. CDR1 is LNHDA and CDR2 is SQIVND in the germline V gene (reference sequence). The V and J ends lost 5 bases and 0 bases respectively, with 14 bases between them. The CDR3 runs 16 residues.